This TCR beta chain was recovered during a study of graft-versus-host responses after intestinal transplantation. Regarding the study as a whole: High graft-versus-host to host-versus-graft clonal ratios were seen in allografts of patients with graft-donor T cell macrochimerism.

For this clone: What it binds is not known.

Germline V gene sequence: CDR1 LNHDA, CDR2 SQIVND (reference sequence). This CDR3 contains 14 residues. V was pared by 3 bases and J by 3 bases, with 12 bases between. The repertoire was sequenced with immunoSEQ multiplex PCR; TCRdb's copy has only in-frame clones and lacks some. The table lists about 85,000 clones, approximately 80% of them singletons. Sequenced material: unstimulated CD4+ T cells sorted from spleen or lymph node cells, taken before intestinal transplant. The chain couples TRBV19 to TRBJ2-7; tentatively, D is TRBD1 (6 bases). The clonotype originates from a human donor who received an intestinal transplant. Written as DNA, the CDR3 is TGTGCCAGTAGTATTAGGTCACAGGGCTACGAGCAGTACTTC. Translated, it gives CASSIRSQGYEQYF.